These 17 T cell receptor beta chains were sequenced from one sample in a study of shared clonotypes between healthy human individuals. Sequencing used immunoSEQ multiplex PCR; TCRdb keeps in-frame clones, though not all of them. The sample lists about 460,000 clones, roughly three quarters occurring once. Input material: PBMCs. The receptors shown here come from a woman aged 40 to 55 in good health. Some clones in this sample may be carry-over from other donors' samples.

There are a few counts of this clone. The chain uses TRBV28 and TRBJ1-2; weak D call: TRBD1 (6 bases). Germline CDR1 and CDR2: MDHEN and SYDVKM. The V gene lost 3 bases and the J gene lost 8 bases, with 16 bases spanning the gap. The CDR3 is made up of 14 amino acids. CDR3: CASSFRGGARGYTF. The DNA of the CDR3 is TGTGCCAGCAGTTTTAGGGGGGGAGCGCGAGGCTACACCTTC.

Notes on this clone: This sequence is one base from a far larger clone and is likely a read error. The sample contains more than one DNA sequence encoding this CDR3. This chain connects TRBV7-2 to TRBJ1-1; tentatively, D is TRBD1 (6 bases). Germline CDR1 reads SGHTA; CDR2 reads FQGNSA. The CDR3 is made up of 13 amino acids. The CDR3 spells CASIWTANTEAFF. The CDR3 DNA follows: TGTGCCAGCATATGGACAGCGAACACCGAAGCTTTCTTT.

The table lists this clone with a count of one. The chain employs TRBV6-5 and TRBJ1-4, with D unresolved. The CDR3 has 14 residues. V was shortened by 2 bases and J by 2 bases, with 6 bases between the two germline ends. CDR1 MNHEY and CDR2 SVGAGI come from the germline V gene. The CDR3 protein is CASSYAGTNEKLFF. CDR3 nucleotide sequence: TGTGCCAGCAGTTACGCGGGGACTAATGAAAAACTGTTTTTT.

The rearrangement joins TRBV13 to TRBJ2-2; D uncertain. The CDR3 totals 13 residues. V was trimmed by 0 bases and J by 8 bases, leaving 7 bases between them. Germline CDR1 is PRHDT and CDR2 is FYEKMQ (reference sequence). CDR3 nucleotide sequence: TGTGCCAGCAGCTTAGGCCGGCTAGGGGAGCTGTTTTTT. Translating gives CASSLGRLGELFF.

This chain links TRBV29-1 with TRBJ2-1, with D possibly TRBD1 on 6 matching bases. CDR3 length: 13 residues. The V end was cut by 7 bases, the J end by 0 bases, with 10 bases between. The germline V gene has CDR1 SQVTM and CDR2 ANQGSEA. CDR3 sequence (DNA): TGCAGCGACAGGGAGAGCTCCTACAATGAGCAGTTCTTC. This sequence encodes CSDRESSYNEQFF.

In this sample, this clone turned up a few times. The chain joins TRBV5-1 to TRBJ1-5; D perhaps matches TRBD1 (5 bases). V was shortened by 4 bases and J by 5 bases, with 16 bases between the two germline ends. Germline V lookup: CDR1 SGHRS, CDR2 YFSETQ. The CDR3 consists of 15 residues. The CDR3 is CASSPTGGGDQPQHF. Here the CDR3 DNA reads TGCGCCAGCAGCCCTACGGGGGGTGGCGATCAGCCCCAGCATTTT.

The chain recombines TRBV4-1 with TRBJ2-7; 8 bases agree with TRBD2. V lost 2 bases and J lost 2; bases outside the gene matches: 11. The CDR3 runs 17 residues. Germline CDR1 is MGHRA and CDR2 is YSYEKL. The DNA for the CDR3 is TGCGCCAGCAGCCAATCCTTCCCGGGACTAGTCACCTACGAGCAGTACTTC. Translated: CASSQSFPGLVTYEQYF.

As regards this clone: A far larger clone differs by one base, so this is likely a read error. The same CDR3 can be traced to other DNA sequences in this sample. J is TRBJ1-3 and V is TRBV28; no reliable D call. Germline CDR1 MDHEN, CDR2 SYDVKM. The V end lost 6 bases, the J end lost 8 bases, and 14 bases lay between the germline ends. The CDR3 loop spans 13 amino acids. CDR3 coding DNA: TGTGCCAGCAGCTTAAGGCCCTTCGACACCATATATTTT. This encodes CASSLRPFDTIYF. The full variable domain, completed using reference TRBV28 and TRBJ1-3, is DVKVTQSSRYLVKRTGEKVFLECVQDMDHENMFWYRQDPGLGLRLIYFSYDVKMKEKGDIPEGYSVSREKKERFSLILESASTNQTSMYLCASSLRPFDTIYFGEGSWLTVV.

The CDR3 coding sequence is TGTGCCAGCAGCGTAGCGGCGGGGGGGCTCTCTGGAAACACCATATATTTT. Its translation: CASSVAAGGLSGNTIYF. This chain links TRBV9 with TRBJ1-3; D may be TRBD1 (6 bases). There are 17 residues in the CDR3. The germline gives CDR1 SGDLS, CDR2 YYNGEE. Between the trimmed V and J ends, which lost 0 bases and 0 bases, there was a span of 13 bases.

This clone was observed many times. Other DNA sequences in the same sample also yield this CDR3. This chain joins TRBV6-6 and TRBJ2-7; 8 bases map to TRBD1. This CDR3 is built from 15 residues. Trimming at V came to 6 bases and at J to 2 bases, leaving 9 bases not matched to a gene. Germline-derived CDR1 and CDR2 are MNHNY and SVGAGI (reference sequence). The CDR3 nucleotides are TGTGCCAGCAGCCAGGGACAGGTTGGACCCTACGAGCAGTACTTC. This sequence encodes CASSQGQVGPYEQYF.

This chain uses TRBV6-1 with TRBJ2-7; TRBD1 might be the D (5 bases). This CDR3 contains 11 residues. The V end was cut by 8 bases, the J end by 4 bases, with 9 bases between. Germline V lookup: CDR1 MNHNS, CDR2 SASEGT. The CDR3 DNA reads TGTGCCAGCGGCAGGGTTTACGAGCAGTACTTC. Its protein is CASGRVYEQYF.

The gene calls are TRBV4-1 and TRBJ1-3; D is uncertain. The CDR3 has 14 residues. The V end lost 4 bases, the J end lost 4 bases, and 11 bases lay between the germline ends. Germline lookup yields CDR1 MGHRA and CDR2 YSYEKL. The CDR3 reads CASSLGLAGNTIYF. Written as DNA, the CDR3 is TGCGCCAGCAGCCTAGGTTTAGCAGGAAACACCATATATTTT.

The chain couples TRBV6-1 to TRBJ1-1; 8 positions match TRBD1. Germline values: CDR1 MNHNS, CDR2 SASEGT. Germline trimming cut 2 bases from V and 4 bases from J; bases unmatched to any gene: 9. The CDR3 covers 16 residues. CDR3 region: CASSEPGYRGGTEAFF. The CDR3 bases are TGTGCCAGCAGTGAACCCGGCTACAGGGGGGGCACTGAAGCTTTCTTT.

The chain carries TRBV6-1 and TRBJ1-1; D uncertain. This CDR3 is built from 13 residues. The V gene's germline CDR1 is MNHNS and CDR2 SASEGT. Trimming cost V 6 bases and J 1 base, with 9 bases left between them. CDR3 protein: CASSPDANTEAFF. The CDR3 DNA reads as TGTGCCAGCAGCCCGGACGCGAACACTGAAGCTTTCTTT.

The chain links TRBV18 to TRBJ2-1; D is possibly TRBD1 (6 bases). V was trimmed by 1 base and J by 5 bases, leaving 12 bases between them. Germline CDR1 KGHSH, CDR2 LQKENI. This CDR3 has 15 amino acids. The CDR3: CASSPRTDRDNEQFF. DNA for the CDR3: TGTGCCAGCTCACCACGGACAGACCGGGACAATGAGCAGTTCTTC.

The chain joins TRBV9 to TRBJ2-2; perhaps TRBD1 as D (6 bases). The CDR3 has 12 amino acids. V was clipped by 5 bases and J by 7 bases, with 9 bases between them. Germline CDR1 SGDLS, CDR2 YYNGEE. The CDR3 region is CASSLQGGELFF. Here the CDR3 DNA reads TGTGCCAGCAGTTTACAGGGCGGGGAGCTGTTTTTT.

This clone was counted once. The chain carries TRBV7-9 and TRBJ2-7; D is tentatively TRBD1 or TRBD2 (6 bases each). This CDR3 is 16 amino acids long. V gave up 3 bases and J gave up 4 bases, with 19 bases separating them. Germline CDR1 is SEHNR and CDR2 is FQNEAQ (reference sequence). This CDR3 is CASSLEGGHSDYEQYF. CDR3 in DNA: TGTGCCAGCAGCTTGGAAGGGGGGCATTCGGATTACGAGCAGTACTTC.